This TCR beta chain came from a study of a mutant IDH1 vaccine in newly diagnosed glioma. V was shortened by 10 bases and J by 2 bases, with 20 bases between the two germline ends. This CDR3 region has 15 residues. Germline CDR1 and CDR2: MNHNY and SVGAGI (reference sequence). Libraries were prepared by immunoSEQ multiplex PCR; TCRdb keeps only in-frame clonotypes and omits some of them. The sample includes 50,000 or so clones, more than 85% seen only once; the top ten take more than 2%. Worth noting for this clone: Its antigen is currently unknown.

Sample time point: week 11, during vaccination. Doses of 300 ug of mutant IDH1 20-mer peptide were given with topical imiquimod. This clonotype originated in a man aged 45-60 years with glioma. The chain couples TRBV6-6 to TRBJ1-1; the D gene is possibly TRBD1 (6 bases). The source was PBMCs, collected from a glioma patient whose treatment included an IDH1 peptide vaccine. The chain's CDR3 is CAIRNPQGSNTEAFF. The CDR3 DNA sequence: TGTGCCATCAGAAACCCACAGGGCAGCAACACTGAAGCTTTCTTT.